A single sample is the source of the 27 T cell receptor beta chains below, sequenced in a study of T cell responses to AZD1222 COVID-19 vaccine. Here immunoSEQ multiplex PCR was the method, and the copy in TCRdb shows in-frame clones only, minus some. The data contain more than 85,000 clones, around 90% of them seen just once; the ten biggest clones take up roughly 12%. This specimen consisted of peripheral blood, obtained on day 0 of MenACWY control vaccination. These receptors came from an adult in good health.

The chain links TRBV28 to TRBJ2-5; D unclear. Germline V lookup: CDR1 MDHEN, CDR2 SYDVKM. The CDR3 totals 12 residues. Deletions cut 2 bases from V and 5 bases from J, with 6 bases between. The CDR3, as DNA: TGTGCCAGCAGTTTAAACGTGGAGACCCAGTACTTC. The encoded protein is CASSLNVETQYF.

The V and J genes are TRBV30 and TRBJ1-1; 8 bases agree with TRBD1. Germline CDR1 GTSNPN, CDR2 SVGIG (reference sequence). The V segment lost 1 base and the J segment 11 bases; nucleotides outside the gene matches: 15. There are 15 residues in the CDR3. CDR3 sequence (DNA): TGTGCCTGGAGTGGGCTCGAGCAGGGGGCTGGTGGTGCTTTCTTT. Residues: CAWSGLEQGAGGAFF. Full variable domain (missing parts from reference TRBV30 and TRBJ1-1): SQTIHQWPATLVQPVGSPLSLECTVEGTSNPNLYWYRQAAGRGLQLLFYSVGIGQISSEVPQNLSASRPQDRQFILSSKKLLLSDSGFYLCAWSGLEQGAGGAFFGQGTRLTVV.

This clone was picked up one time. The chain couples TRBV6-5 to TRBJ2-1, with no clear D. Germline loops: CDR1 MNHEY, CDR2 SVGAGI. This CDR3 is built from 15 residues. V was cut by 2 bases and J by 0 bases, with 8 bases left in between. CDR3 DNA sequence: TGTGCCAGCAGTTACGGCTCGAGCTCCTACAATGAGCAGTTCTTC. Encoded protein: CASSYGSSSYNEQFF.

The rearrangement links TRBV30 to TRBJ2-2; TRBD1 agrees at 9 bases. The J segment lost 1 base and the V segment lost 5 bases, leaving 5 bases of the junction unmatched. The germline CDR1 and CDR2 sequences are GTSNPN and SVGIG (reference sequence). This CDR3 is 15 amino acids long. The CDR3 DNA follows: TGTGCCTGGGGTAGGGGACAGGGGAACACCGGGGAGCTGTTTTTT. This sequence encodes CAWGRGQGNTGELFF.

The chain combines TRBV2 with TRBJ2-5, with 7 bases matching TRBD2. The CDR3 covers 15 residues. CDR1 is SNHLY and CDR2 is FYNNEI in the germline V gene. Unmatched junction bases numbered 4, after V lost 1 base and J lost 2 bases. Written as DNA, the CDR3 is TGTGCCAGCAGTGAAGGCACTAGCGAGCAAGAGACCCAGTACTTC. Residues: CASSEGTSEQETQYF.

The rearrangement links TRBV28 to TRBJ2-1; D is ambiguous. Per the germline V gene, CDR1 is MDHEN and CDR2 is SYDVKM. V lost 7 bases to trimming and J lost 8 bases, with 12 bases between them. The CDR3 length is 12 residues. The CDR3 loop reads CASMEATHEQFF. CDR3 DNA sequence: TGTGCCAGCATGGAAGCTACCCATGAGCAGTTCTTC.

This clone was detected only once. V usage is TRBV6-4 and J usage is TRBJ2-7; D may be TRBD2 (6 bases). V lost 6 bases, J lost 0 bases, and 15 bases lay in between. The CDR3 has 15 residues. Germline V lookup: CDR1 MRHNA, CDR2 SNTAGT. The CDR3 DNA reads TGTGCCAGCAGGGAAATAGCGGCCTCCTCCTACGAGCAGTACTTC. It specifies CASREIAASSYEQYF.

The CDR3 spells CASSLEGAANYGYTF. In nucleotides, the CDR3 is TGTGCCAGCAGCTTGGAGGGGGCTGCGAACTATGGCTACACCTTC. The rearrangement uses TRBV5-4 and TRBJ1-2; 7 bases line up with TRBD1. The J segment lost 2 bases and the V segment lost 0 bases, leaving 4 bases of the junction unmatched. Germline values: CDR1 SGHNT, CDR2 YYREEE (reference sequence). The CDR3 covers 15 residues.

J is TRBJ1-2 and V is TRBV6-5, with D tentatively TRBD1 (5 bases). There are 14 residues in the CDR3. Germline V gene lookup returns CDR1 MNHEY and CDR2 SVGAGI. The V gene lost 6 bases and the J gene lost 3 bases, with 14 bases spanning the gap. CDR3 in DNA: TGTGCCAGCAGGGGGCCAATATCAGACTATGGCTACACCTTC. Translating it yields CASRGPISDYGYTF.

V is TRBV2 and J is TRBJ1-1; D is uncertain. V shed 9 bases and J shed 11 bases, with 13 bases lying between them. CDR3 size: 10 residues. The V gene's germline CDR1 is SNHLY and CDR2 FYNNEI. The CDR3 sequence is CASITVYAFF. The CDR3 coding sequence is TGTGCCAGTATCACGGTCTATGCTTTCTTT.

The V gene is TRBV7-9, the J gene TRBJ2-5; 7 bases match TRBD1. Germline assignment: CDR1 SEHNR and CDR2 FQNEAQ (reference sequence). The CDR3 runs 16 residues. Germline trimming cut 2 bases from V and 4 bases from J; bases unmatched to any gene: 10. This CDR3 is CASSLPFSGGPETQYF. CDR3 nucleotides: TGTGCCAGCAGCTTACCTTTTTCAGGGGGACCAGAGACCCAGTACTTC. Filled out from reference TRBV7-9 and TRBJ2-5, the complete variable domain reads DTGVSQNPRHKITKRGQNVTFRCDPISEHNRLYWYRQTLGQGPEFLTYFQNEAQLEKSRLLSDRFSAERPKGSFSTLEIQRTEQGDSAMYLCASSLPFSGGPETQYFGPGTRLLVL.

The chain recombines TRBV2 with TRBJ2-7, with D tentatively TRBD1 or TRBD2 (5 bases each). The V end was cut by 7 bases, the J end by 6 bases, with 28 bases between. Germline V CDR1 and CDR2: SNHLY, FYNNEI. The CDR3 loop spans 17 amino acids. This CDR3 is CASTLLRRGSGTGEQYF. In DNA form, the CDR3 reads TGTGCCAGCACTCTACTCCGCCGGGGTTCGGGGACGGGCGAGCAGTACTTC.

The chain has TRBV6-2 or TRBV6-3 and TRBJ2-7; D assignment may be TRBD1 or TRBD2 (6 bases each). Germline values: CDR1 MNHEY, CDR2 SVGEGT. Trimming left V 2 bases short and J 6 bases short, with 17 bases between. The CDR3 contains 15 residues. The CDR3 nucleotides are TGTGCCAGCAGTTACGAAAGGGGGGACGATGGCGAGCAGTACTTC. This encodes CASSYERGDDGEQYF.

The chain carries TRBV7-2 and TRBJ2-5; TRBD2 matches at 10 bases. The V segment lost 2 bases and the J segment 5 bases; nucleotides outside the gene matches: 5. The CDR3 consists of 15 residues. From germline, CDR1 is SGHTA and CDR2 FQGNSA. The CDR3 loop reads CASSLLAGVGETQYF. The CDR3 DNA is TGTGCCAGCAGCTTACTAGCGGGAGTCGGGGAGACCCAGTACTTC.

The chain recombines TRBV2 with TRBJ2-3, with D tentatively TRBD1 (5 bases). V was cut by 6 bases and J by 0 bases, with 13 bases left in between. There are 15 residues in the CDR3. Germline CDR1 reads SNHLY; CDR2 reads FYNNEI. The CDR3 DNA is TGTGCCAGCAGCGGACAAGGTGGGAGCACAGATACGCAGTATTTT. Protein product: CASSGQGGSTDTQYF.

In regard to this clone: A junction boundary mismatches the germline segment, possibly from a read error. The chain couples TRBV27 to TRBJ2-1; tentatively, D is TRBD2 (6 bases). The CDR3 covers 9 residues. The V gene's germline CDR1 is MNHEY and CDR2 SMNVEV (reference sequence). In DNA, the CDR3 is TGTGCCAGCCCTCCAACGGGGGTCTTC. It encodes CASPPTGVF.

V and J are TRBV18 and TRBJ1-5; TRBD1 is a possible D gene (6 bases). The CDR3 length is 15 residues. Germline assignment: CDR1 KGHSH and CDR2 LQKENI. V lost 4 bases and J lost 3, with 13 bases in between. In DNA form, the CDR3 reads TGTGCCAGCTCACAAGGGCAGGGGATCAATCAGCCCCAGCATTTT. Translated: CASSQGQGINQPQHF.

The V gene is TRBV9, the J gene TRBJ2-1; D possibly matches TRBD1 or TRBD2 (6 bases each). The ends were cut back, 7 bases at V and 7 bases at J, with 18 bases in the middle. The CDR3 sequence is 14 residues long. Germline loops: CDR1 SGDLS, CDR2 YYNGEE. This CDR3 is CASAQRGLLNEQFF. CDR3 coding DNA: TGTGCCAGCGCTCAACGGGGGCTCTTGAATGAGCAGTTCTTC.

The V and J genes are TRBV11-2 and TRBJ2-7; TRBD1 matches 7 bases. V shed 5 bases, J shed 3 bases, and the junction held 10 bases outside the gene matches. Germline V gene lookup returns CDR1 SGHAT and CDR2 FQNNGV. The CDR3 has 15 amino acids. The CDR3 region is CASSRLTQGVYEQYF. The CDR3 coding sequence is TGTGCCAGCAGCCGCTTAACGCAGGGGGTCTACGAGCAGTACTTC.

The chain recombines TRBV28 with TRBJ2-2; D uncertain. Deletions cut 7 bases from V and 7 bases from J, with 10 bases between. The CDR3 length is 12 residues. Germline V gene sequence: CDR1 MDHEN, CDR2 SYDVKM. DNA for the CDR3: TGTGCCAGCAAGGGCAATCACGGGGAGCTGTTTTTT. This codes for CASKGNHGELFF.

The gene calls are TRBV5-1 and TRBJ2-1, with unresolved D. Between the trimmed V and J ends, which lost 5 bases and 8 bases, there was a span of 8 bases. Germline CDR1 SGHRS, CDR2 YFSETQ. The CDR3 length is 11 residues. The CDR3 here is CASRFLDEQFF. As DNA, the CDR3 is TGCGCCAGCAGGTTTCTGGATGAGCAGTTCTTC. Supplemented by reference TRBV5-1 and TRBJ2-1, the full variable domain reads KAGVTQTPRYLIKTRGQQVTLSCSPISGHRSVSWYQQTPGQGLQFLFEYFSETQRNKGNFPGRFSGRQFSNSRSEMNVSTLELGDSALYLCASRFLDEQFFGPGTRLTVL.

CDR3 coding DNA: TGTGCCAGCGGCTCCGGGACGGTCTTCCTGGGGCAGTTCTTC. It encodes CASGSGTVFLGQFF. The chain couples TRBV28 to TRBJ2-1; tentatively, D is TRBD1 or TRBD2 (5 bases each). The CDR3 extends over 14 amino acids. Germline lookup yields CDR1 MDHEN and CDR2 SYDVKM. V dropped 8 bases and J dropped 12 bases, with 23 bases sitting between them.

This clone was detected a few times. The chain employs TRBV13 and TRBJ2-2, with no clear D. Germline CDR1 reads PRHDT; CDR2 reads FYEKMQ (reference sequence). The CDR3 contains 16 residues. V lost 6 bases to trimming and J lost 4 bases, with 18 bases between them. CDR3 region: CASRHILGRGTGELFF. CDR3 DNA sequence: TGTGCCAGCAGGCACATTCTCGGGCGAGGCACCGGGGAGCTGTTTTTT.

This chain joins TRBV3-1 (or the pseudogene TRBV3-2) and TRBJ1-6; the D is unclear. The germline V gene has CDR1 LGHDT and CDR2 YNNKEL (reference sequence). The V end lost 6 bases, the J end lost 7 bases, and 13 bases lay between the germline ends. CDR3 length equals 14 residues. CDR3 DNA: TGTGCCAGCAGAAAACTGGACGGGAATTCACCCCTCCACTTT. Translation: CASRKLDGNSPLHF.

The genes are TRBV12-3 or TRBV12-4 and TRBJ1-2, with a possible D match to TRBD1 (5 bases). This CDR3 is built from 11 residues. V lost 3 bases, J lost 7 bases, and 6 bases lay in between. In DNA form, the CDR3 reads TGTGCCAGCAGTTTCGGGGGTGGCTACACCTTC. As protein: CASSFGGGYTF.

The rearrangement links TRBV28 to TRBJ1-5; no firm D call. The CDR3 has 14 amino acids. Germline V gene data show CDR1 as MDHEN and CDR2 as SYDVKM. Trimming pared 5 bases from V and 7 bases from J, leaving 15 bases between. Written as DNA, the CDR3 is TGTGCCAGCAGTGAGACGACGGAGGGACAGCCCCAGCATTTT. Its protein is CASSETTEGQPQHF.

This CDR3 is CASSLHLGTVTEAFF. The CDR3 bases are TGTGCCAGCAGTCTCCATCTGGGGACGGTCACTGAAGCTTTCTTT. The J gene is TRBJ1-1, the V gene TRBV28; tentative D call: TRBD1 (5 bases). The length of the CDR3 is 15 residues. Per the germline V gene, CDR1 is MDHEN and CDR2 is SYDVKM. The V end was cut by 5 bases, the J end by 4 bases, with 17 bases between.